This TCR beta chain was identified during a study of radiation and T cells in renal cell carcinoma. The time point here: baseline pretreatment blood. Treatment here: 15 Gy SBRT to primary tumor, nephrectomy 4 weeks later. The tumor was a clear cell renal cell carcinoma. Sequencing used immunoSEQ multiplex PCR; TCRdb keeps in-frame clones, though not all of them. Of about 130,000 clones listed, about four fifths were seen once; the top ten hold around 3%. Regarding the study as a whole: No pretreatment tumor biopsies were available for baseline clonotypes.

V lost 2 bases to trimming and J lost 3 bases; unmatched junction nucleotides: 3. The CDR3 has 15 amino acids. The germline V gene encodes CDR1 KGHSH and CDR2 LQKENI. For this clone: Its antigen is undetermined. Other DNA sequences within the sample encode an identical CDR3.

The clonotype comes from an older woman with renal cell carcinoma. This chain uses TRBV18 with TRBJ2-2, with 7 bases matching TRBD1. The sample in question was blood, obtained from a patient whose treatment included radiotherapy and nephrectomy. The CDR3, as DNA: TGTGCCAGCTCACCAAGACAGGGTGACACCGGGGAGCTGTTTTTT. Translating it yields CASSPRQGDTGELFF.